This T cell receptor (beta chain) was captured in a study of T-cell reconstitution after alpha-beta-depleted transplantation in children. Findings of the study overall: Surviving recipient T cells and thymic progenitors underlay high day-60 TCRbeta diversity in some patients. When one year had passed after transplant, most T-cell counts and diversity came from newly produced T cells. There were reportedly several hundred expanded graft clones from which alpha-beta T cells came about two months after transplant.

A TCRbeta library incorporating unique molecular identifiers was prepared. Each CDR3 protein is one row after TCRdb ran MiXCR on the PCR reads. There are 250,000 to 300,000 distinct CDR3 sequences in the sample; approximately 10% occur only once, and 20% to 30% lies in the top ten. The CDR3 is 15 residues long. V shed 7 bases, J shed 5 bases, and the junction held 10 bases outside the gene matches. The V gene's germline CDR1 is MDHEN and CDR2 SYDVKM. This clonotype was observed a handful of times. Its specificity is unknown. The input for sequencing was peripheral blood, taken 180 days after TCRalphabeta/CD19-depleted stem cell transplant. The receptor's source is a male patient under 10 years old who had a stem cell transplant for chronic granulomatous disease, so the T cells may come from the graft donor. This chain links TRBV28 with TRBJ2-5, with 10 bases that match TRBD1. The CDR3 here is CASNRRTGGGETQYF. The CDR3 DNA sequence: TGTGCCAGCAATCGAAGGACAGGGGGGGGGGAGACCCAGTACTTC.